The 18 T cell receptor beta chains below were found in one sample sequenced in a study of shared clonotypes between healthy human individuals. Repertoires were generated with immunoSEQ multiplex PCR, while TCRdb's copy carries only in-frame clones and drops some. The sample gives approximately 2.5 million clones, around 94% of which show up once; under 0.15% is in the top ten. Sequencing input: naive CD4+ T cells sorted from blood. Specified subset: CD45RA+ positively selected. These receptors came from a man between 18 and 29 years old in good health.

V gene TRBV5-1 combines with J gene TRBJ2-7; TRBD2 matches 12 bases. J gave up 3 bases and V 2 bases, and 6 bases lay outside the gene matches. The CDR3 loop spans 16 amino acids. The germline V gene encodes CDR1 SGHRS and CDR2 YFSETQ. Here the CDR3 reads CASSFQLAGGLYEQYF. The DNA for the CDR3 is TGCGCCAGCAGCTTTCAACTAGCGGGGGGCCTCTACGAGCAGTACTTC. The whole variable domain, filled in from reference TRBV5-1 and TRBJ2-7, reads KAGVTQTPRYLIKTRGQQVTLSCSPISGHRSVSWYQQTPGQGLQFLFEYFSETQRNKGNFPGRFSGRQFSNSRSEMNVSTLELGDSALYLCASSFQLAGGLYEQYFGPGTRLTVT.

In the case of this clone: The identical CDR3 is also encoded by other nucleotide sequences in the sample. This chain joins TRBV10-3 and TRBJ2-7, with TRBD1 identical over 7 bases. Germline values: CDR1 ENHRY, CDR2 SYGVKD. V lost 3 bases, J lost 1 base, and 0 bases stayed unmatched. CDR3 length equals 13 residues. The DNA of the CDR3 is TGTGCCATCAGTGACAGGGGGTCCTACGAGCAGTACTTC. Protein product: CAISDRGSYEQYF.

The chain links TRBV19 to TRBJ2-7; maybe TRBD1 (5 bases). CDR3 size: 13 residues. Germline V gene data show CDR1 as LNHDA and CDR2 as SQIVND (reference sequence). V was shortened by 5 bases and J by 1 base, with 9 bases between the two germline ends. The CDR3 protein is CASSGARSYEQYF. As DNA, the CDR3 is TGTGCCAGTAGTGGGGCCAGATCCTACGAGCAGTACTTC.

The chain combines TRBV2 with TRBJ2-5, with TRBD1 identical over 8 bases. The germline V gene has CDR1 SNHLY and CDR2 FYNNEI. The CDR3 length is 15 residues. V gave up 6 bases and J gave up 2 bases; unmatched junction bases: 8. The CDR3 nucleotides are TGTGCCAGCAGGTCGACAGGGGCTCCACAAGAGACCCAGTACTTC. As protein: CASRSTGAPQETQYF.

The genes are TRBV7-2 and TRBJ2-3, with D perhaps TRBD1 (6 bases). The length of the CDR3 is 14 residues. Germline V gene sequence: CDR1 SGHTA, CDR2 FQGNSA. Trimming removed 5 bases from V and 6 bases from J, with 15 bases in between. The CDR3: CASSPGAQSDTQYF. DNA of the CDR3: TGTGCCAGCAGCCCAGGGGCACAATCTGATACGCAGTATTTT. The full variable domain, rest sourced from reference TRBV7-2 and TRBJ2-3, is GAGVSQSPSNKVTEKGKDVELRCDPISGHTALYWYRQSLGQGLEFLIYFQGNSAPDKSGLPSDRFSAERTGGSVSTLTIQRTQQEDSAVYLCASSPGAQSDTQYFGPGTRLTVL.

This chain joins TRBV4-2 and TRBJ2-1, with TRBD1 matching 8 bases. Per the germline V gene, CDR1 is LGHNA and CDR2 is YNFKEQ. The CDR3 extends over 16 amino acids. V shed 4 bases and J 1 base; nucleotides not matched to a gene: 6. The DNA for the CDR3 is TGTGCCAGCAGCCTGTCCCGGGACAGGTCCTACAATGAGCAGTTCTTC. Its translation: CASSLSRDRSYNEQFF.

V usage is TRBV2 and J usage is TRBJ2-7; 8 bases match TRBD2. The ends lost 6 bases at V and 5 bases at J; junction bases unmatched: 12. CDR1 and CDR2 from the germline V gene are SNHLY and FYNNEI. CDR3 length: 15 residues. CDR3 nucleotides: TGTGCCAGCAGCGAACTAGGACTAGCAGGAGACGAGCAGTACTTC. Translating gives CASSELGLAGDEQYF. Full variable domain (rest looked up from reference TRBV2 and TRBJ2-7): EPEVTQTPSHQVTQMGQEVILRCVPISNHLYFYWYRQILGQKVEFLVSFYNNEISEKSEIFDDQFSVERPDGSNFTLKIRSTKLEDSAMYFCASSELGLAGDEQYFGPGTRLTVT.

The rearrangement links TRBV30 to TRBJ1-4, with TRBD1 matching over 8 bases. V gave up 6 bases and J gave up 4 bases; unmatched junction bases: 7. The CDR3 runs to 14 residues. CDR1 and CDR2 (germline): GTSNPN, SVGIG (reference sequence). Written as DNA, the CDR3 is TGTGCCTGCGTACGGGACAGGTATAATGAAAAACTGTTTTTT. Encoded protein: CACVRDRYNEKLFF.

This clone turned up a few times. The chain carries TRBV5-1 and TRBJ1-1; D is unresolved. The CDR3 extends over 13 amino acids. Trimming left V 4 bases short and J 1 base short, with 8 bases between. Germline lookup yields CDR1 SGHRS and CDR2 YFSETQ. The CDR3 spells CASSQTANTEAFF. CDR3 DNA sequence: TGCGCCAGCAGCCAAACAGCGAACACTGAAGCTTTCTTT.

The chain links TRBV9 to TRBJ1-2; weak D call: TRBD1 (6 bases). V gave up 0 bases and J gave up 5 bases, with 14 bases separating them. CDR1 and CDR2 from the germline V gene are SGDLS and YYNGEE. There are 15 residues in the CDR3. In nucleotides, the CDR3 is TGTGCCAGCAGCGTAGCGGCAGGGGAGGGGTATGGCTACACCTTC. Encoded protein: CASSVAAGEGYGYTF.

V and J are TRBV9 and TRBJ2-7; 9 nucleotides match TRBD1. Looked up from germline, CDR1 is SGDLS and CDR2 is YYNGEE. The ends lost 6 bases at V and 6 bases at J; junction bases unmatched: 13. There are 15 residues in the CDR3. The chain's CDR3 is CASNSGTGNLFEQYF. In DNA form, the CDR3 reads TGTGCCAGCAACTCCGGGACAGGGAACCTCTTCGAGCAGTACTTC.

The chain joins TRBV25-1 to TRBJ2-3; 9 nucleotides line up with TRBD2. CDR3 length: 15 residues. Germline CDR1 is MGHDK and CDR2 is SYGVNS. Trimming took 3 bases from V and 4 from J; bases not matched to a gene: 5. CDR3 nucleotide sequence: TGTGCCAGCAGTGATCCGGGACTAGCCGCAGATACGCAGTATTTT. Amino acid sequence: CASSDPGLAADTQYF.

Here the CDR3 DNA reads TGTGCCAGCAGGATCTTGGGGGGCCGCGAGCCCCAGCATTTT. The encoded protein is CASRILGGREPQHF. J is TRBJ1-5 and V is TRBV2; tentatively, D is TRBD1 (6 bases). Trimming pared 6 bases from V and 8 bases from J, leaving 17 bases between. Germline lookup yields CDR1 SNHLY and CDR2 FYNNEI. CDR3 length equals 14 residues.

The chain carries TRBV7-3 and TRBJ2-7; D is perhaps TRBD2 (6 bases). Looked up from germline, CDR1 is SGHTA and CDR2 is FQGTGA. The CDR3 runs 14 residues. The V gene lost 2 bases and the J gene lost 4 bases, with 12 bases spanning the gap. CDR3 nucleotides: TGTGCCAGCAGCTTAGGAGGGACGGCATACGAGCAGTACTTC. It translates to CASSLGGTAYEQYF.

Turning to this clone: Other DNA variants within this sample encode the same CDR3. The chain combines TRBV19 with TRBJ2-7; no clear D gene. The V gene's germline CDR1 is LNHDA and CDR2 SQIVND (reference sequence). The CDR3 runs 11 residues. V shed 3 bases and J shed 6 bases, with 6 bases lying between them. Here the CDR3 DNA reads TGTGCCAGTAGTATTGGGGTCGAGCAGTACTTC. Translating gives CASSIGVEQYF.

The chain carries TRBV10-3 and TRBJ1-5; 7 positions agree with TRBD1. CDR1 is ENHRY and CDR2 is SYGVKD in the germline V gene. The trim removed 4 bases at V and 1 base at J, leaving 4 bases unmatched. The CDR3 is 15 residues long. This chain's CDR3 is CAISGDSSSNQPQHF. CDR3 sequence (DNA): TGTGCCATCAGTGGGGACAGTTCAAGCAATCAGCCCCAGCATTTT.

CDR3 loop: CASRASGTHSYNEQFF. Written as DNA, the CDR3 is TGTGCCAGCAGGGCTAGCGGGACCCACTCCTACAATGAGCAGTTCTTC. V and J are TRBV14 and TRBJ2-1; TRBD2 matches 9 bases. The V segment lost 6 bases and the J segment 0 bases; nucleotides outside the gene matches: 6. From germline, CDR1 is SGHDN and CDR2 FVKESK. The CDR3 covers 16 residues.

The V gene is TRBV11-2, the J gene TRBJ2-3; D unclear. The CDR3 totals 15 residues. Germline CDR1 and CDR2: SGHAT and FQNNGV. V was trimmed by 3 bases and J by 6 bases, leaving 16 bases between them. The CDR3 bases are TGTGCCAGCAGCTTCACCTCGGGCCCGCGGGATACGCAGTATTTT. This encodes CASSFTSGPRDTQYF.